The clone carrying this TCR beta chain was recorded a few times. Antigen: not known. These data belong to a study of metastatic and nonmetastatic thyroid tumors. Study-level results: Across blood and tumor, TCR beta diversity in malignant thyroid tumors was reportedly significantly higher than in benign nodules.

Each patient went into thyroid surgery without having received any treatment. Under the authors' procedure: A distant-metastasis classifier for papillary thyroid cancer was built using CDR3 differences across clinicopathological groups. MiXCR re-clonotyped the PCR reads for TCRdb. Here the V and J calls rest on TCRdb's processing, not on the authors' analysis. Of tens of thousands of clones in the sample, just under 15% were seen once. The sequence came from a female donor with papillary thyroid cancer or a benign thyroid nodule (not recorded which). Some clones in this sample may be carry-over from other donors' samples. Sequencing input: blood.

DNA for the CDR3: TGTGCCAGCAGTTTGGACGGACCCCTAGATACGCAGTATTTT. Its protein product is CASSLDGPLDTQYF. The V call is TRBV12-3 or TRBV12-4, the J call TRBJ2-3; no reliable D call. V lost 3 bases and J 5 bases, leaving 12 bases between the germline ends. CDR3 length: 14 amino acids.